These 19 T cell receptor beta chains originate from one sample sequenced in a study of beta chain features in type 1 diabetes. Since all of the isolated RNA was reverse transcribed, expressed TCRB transcripts were what got sequenced. The repertoire was sequenced with immunoSEQ multiplex PCR; TCRdb's copy has only in-frame clones and lacks some. In the table there are 430,000 or so clones, 11% of which are singletons. What was sequenced was naive CD4+ T cells from blood. The origin of the receptors is a woman under 30 in good health.

This clone was observed a handful of times. This chain joins TRBV5-1 and TRBJ1-6, with D perhaps TRBD1 (6 bases). Trimming cost V 0 bases and J 6 bases, with 10 bases left between them. The germline V gene encodes CDR1 SGHRS and CDR2 YFSETQ. This CDR3 region has 15 residues. CDR3 coding DNA: TGCGCCAGCAGCTTGGAGGTCAGGGGTAATTCACCCCTCCACTTT. Translated, it gives CASSLEVRGNSPLHF.

This clone occurred a few times. The chain is built from TRBV7-9 and TRBJ1-4; the match to TRBD1 covers 7 bases. After removal of 5 bases from V and 5 bases from J, the junction contained 8 bases not matched to a gene. Looked up from germline, CDR1 is SEHNR and CDR2 is FQNEAQ (reference sequence). There are 15 residues in the CDR3. CDR3 in DNA: TGTGCCAGCAGCCTCACAGGGGTGCCCAATGAAAAACTGTTTTTT. This codes for CASSLTGVPNEKLFF.

This sequence joins TRBV7-9 and TRBJ2-7; 11 bases fit TRBD2. Germline CDR1 is SEHNR and CDR2 is FQNEAQ (reference sequence). V lost 6 bases, J lost 2 bases, and 6 bases stayed unmatched. This CDR3 region has 15 residues. CDR3 in amino acids: CASRKGLAETYEQYF. Written as DNA, the CDR3 is TGTGCCAGCAGGAAGGGACTAGCGGAGACCTACGAGCAGTACTTC.

This clone has a handful of counts. The chain carries TRBV7-9 and TRBJ2-3; D remains unclear. Germline CDR1 SEHNR, CDR2 FQNEAQ (reference sequence). This CDR3 has 13 amino acids. V gave up 1 base and J gave up 4 bases, with 6 bases separating them. Here the CDR3 reads CASSLEGADTQYF. CDR3 nucleotide sequence: TGTGCCAGCAGCTTAGAAGGAGCAGATACGCAGTATTTT.

The chain is built from TRBV6-5 and TRBJ2-2; a possible D gene is TRBD1 (6 bases). The germline V gene has CDR1 MNHEY and CDR2 SVGAGI. Trimming took 6 bases from V and 5 from J, leaving 10 bases between them. The CDR3 spans 13 residues. The CDR3 spells CASRSTGTGELFF. The CDR3 DNA sequence: TGTGCCAGCAGGAGCACAGGGACCGGGGAGCTGTTTTTT.

This clone has more than one count but fewer than ten. This sequence joins TRBV27 and TRBJ2-5; perhaps TRBD1 as D (6 bases). The CDR3 loop spans 15 amino acids. The germline V gene encodes CDR1 MNHEY and CDR2 SMNVEV (reference sequence). The V and J ends lost 8 bases and 5 bases respectively, with 21 bases between them. CDR3 in DNA: TGTGCCAGCCGTCCCGGGACACTCACGGAGGAGACCCAGTACTTC. Translated: CASRPGTLTEETQYF.

The V and J genes are TRBV10-3 and TRBJ2-5, with D perhaps matching TRBD1 (5 bases). CDR3 length: 14 residues. From germline, CDR1 is ENHRY and CDR2 SYGVKD. Trimming stripped 9 bases from V and 1 base from J, with 15 bases between. As DNA, the CDR3 is TGTGCCATAAACCAACTGGGGCCCCAAGAGACCCAGTACTTC. Protein sequence: CAINQLGPQETQYF.

The chain has TRBV14 and TRBJ2-6; a weak D match, TRBD1 (5 bases). The V and J ends lost 4 bases and 0 bases respectively, with 22 bases between them. The length of the CDR3 is 20 residues. Germline CDR1 reads SGHDN; CDR2 reads FVKESK. The CDR3 DNA reads TGTGCCAGCAGCCCTATCCTATTGTGGGGCCAAACCTCTGGGGCCAACGTCCTGACTTTC. It specifies CASSPILLWGQTSGANVLTF. Full variable domain (remainder filled in from reference TRBV14 and TRBJ2-6): EAGVTQFPSHSVIEKGQTVTLRCDPISGHDNLYWYRRVMGKEIKFLLHFVKESKQDESGMPNNRFLAERTGGTYSTLKVQPAELEDSGVYFCASSPILLWGQTSGANVLTFGAGSRLTVL.

The chain joins TRBV5-1 to TRBJ2-3; TRBD2 matches 7 bases. J was trimmed by 4 bases and V by 4 bases; bases with no gene match: 15. The CDR3 is 17 amino acids. Germline V gene data show CDR1 as SGHRS and CDR2 as YFSETQ. CDR3 loop: CASSGGPKSGAPDTQYF. Here the CDR3 DNA reads TGCGCCAGCAGCGGCGGGCCGAAAAGCGGGGCCCCAGATACGCAGTATTTT. The full variable domain, with the rest looked up from reference TRBV5-1 and TRBJ2-3, is KAGVTQTPRYLIKTRGQQVTLSCSPISGHRSVSWYQQTPGQGLQFLFEYFSETQRNKGNFPGRFSGRQFSNSRSEMNVSTLELGDSALYLCASSGGPKSGAPDTQYFGPGTRLTVL.

The rearrangement links TRBV28 to TRBJ2-5, with D maybe TRBD1 (6 bases). The CDR3 contains 14 residues. CDR1 and CDR2 from the germline V gene are MDHEN and SYDVKM. Trimming shortened V by 7 bases and J by 5 bases, and 17 bases separated the two germline ends. CDR3 DNA: TGTGCCAGCAAAGTCTCAGGGGTTAGCGAGACCCAGTACTTC. As protein: CASKVSGVSETQYF. The full variable domain, rest sourced from reference TRBV28 and TRBJ2-5, is DVKVTQSSRYLVKRTGEKVFLECVQDMDHENMFWYRQDPGLGLRLIYFSYDVKMKEKGDIPEGYSVSREKKERFSLILESASTNQTSMYLCASKVSGVSETQYFGPGTRLLVL.

This chain connects TRBV5-1 to TRBJ2-3; the D is unclear. V was cut by 1 base and J by 6 bases, with 15 bases left in between. The V gene's germline CDR1 is SGHRS and CDR2 YFSETQ. The CDR3 has 15 residues. The CDR3 loop is CASSLQGPRRDTQYF. CDR3 DNA sequence: TGCGCCAGCAGCTTGCAAGGGCCTCGCCGGGATACGCAGTATTTT. Looking up the rest from reference TRBV5-1 and TRBJ2-3 gives the full variable domain: KAGVTQTPRYLIKTRGQQVTLSCSPISGHRSVSWYQQTPGQGLQFLFEYFSETQRNKGNFPGRFSGRQFSNSRSEMNVSTLELGDSALYLCASSLQGPRRDTQYFGPGTRLTVL.

This clone was counted only a few times. In nucleotides, the CDR3 is TGTGCCAGCAGCTCCCCCGGGACAGACACAGATACGCAGTATTTT. Residues: CASSSPGTDTDTQYF. This chain connects TRBV7-9 to TRBJ2-3, with 7 nucleotides matching TRBD1. The ends lost 4 bases at V and 2 bases at J; junction bases unmatched: 6. The germline CDR1 and CDR2 sequences are SEHNR and FQNEAQ (reference sequence). The CDR3 has 15 residues.

The V gene is TRBV11-2, the J gene TRBJ2-7; D may be TRBD1 (6 bases). This CDR3 contains 15 residues. CDR1 is SGHAT and CDR2 is FQNNGV in the germline V gene. V gave up 2 bases and J gave up 7 bases, with 18 bases separating them. CDR3 coding DNA: TGTGCCAGCAGCTTAATTGTCAGGGGTGTTGGGGAGCAGTACTTC. Residues: CASSLIVRGVGEQYF.

The V gene is TRBV6-5, the J gene TRBJ2-1, with 8 nucleotides matching TRBD2. V was pared by 0 bases and J by 8 bases, with 6 bases of the junction left unmatched. From germline, CDR1 is MNHEY and CDR2 SVGAGI. The CDR3 is made up of 15 amino acids. CDR3 sequence (DNA): TGTGCCAGCAGTTACTCGCGGGTAGCGGGGCATGAGCAGTTCTTC. Translated, it gives CASSYSRVAGHEQFF.

This clone was seen more than once but under ten times. The chain has TRBV5-6 and TRBJ2-5, with 9 bases aligning to TRBD2. From germline, CDR1 is SGHDT and CDR2 YYEEEE. The V and J ends lost 0 bases and 3 bases, in that order; junction bases with no gene match: 3. This CDR3 has 15 residues. The CDR3 nucleotides are TGTGCCAGCAGCTTGGAGCGGGAGGTCGAAGAGACCCAGTACTTC. It translates to CASSLEREVEETQYF. The full variable domain, its missing parts supplied by reference TRBV5-6 and TRBJ2-5, is DAGVTQSPTHLIKTRGQQVTLRCSPKSGHDTVSWYQQALGQGPQFIFQYYEEEERQRGNFPDRFSGHQFPNYSSELNVNALLLGDSALYLCASSLEREVEETQYFGPGTRLLVL.

This clone was counted only a few times. This rearrangement joins TRBV28 to TRBJ2-3, with unresolved D. V lost 6 bases to trimming and J lost 5 bases, with 9 bases between them. The CDR3 covers 12 residues. CDR1 is MDHEN and CDR2 is SYDVKM in the germline V gene. The CDR3 region has the DNA TGTGCCAGCAGCCCTAGGGAAGATACGCAGTATTTT. Translating it yields CASSPREDTQYF.

In this sample, this clone turned up a few times. The chain uses TRBV5-6 and TRBJ2-1, with TRBD1 identical over 8 bases. Germline V gene data show CDR1 as SGHDT and CDR2 as YYEEEE. The CDR3 length is 16 residues. V gave up 7 bases and J gave up 10 bases; unmatched junction bases: 19. This CDR3 reads CASGVKAGQGGSEQFF. For the CDR3, the DNA is TGTGCCAGCGGAGTTAAGGCAGGACAGGGAGGAAGCGAGCAGTTCTTC.

This clone was observed a few times. The chain employs TRBV15 and TRBJ1-5, with D maybe TRBD1 (6 bases). The V end was cut by 3 bases, the J end by 0 bases, with 12 bases between. CDR3 length: 16 amino acids. Germline CDR1 LNHNV, CDR2 YYDKDF (reference sequence). CDR3 loop: CATSSWTVNSNQPQHF. The CDR3 DNA reads as TGTGCCACCAGCAGCTGGACAGTCAATAGCAATCAGCCCCAGCATTTT.

The rearrangement joins TRBV5-7 to TRBJ2-5, with D hard to call. TRBV5-7 is an ORF, with its function uncertain. Trimming stripped 0 bases from V and 5 bases from J, with 2 bases between. The CDR3 totals 11 residues. The DNA of the CDR3 is TGTGCCAGCAGCTTGGTGGAGACCCAGTACTTC. Protein: CASSLVETQYF.